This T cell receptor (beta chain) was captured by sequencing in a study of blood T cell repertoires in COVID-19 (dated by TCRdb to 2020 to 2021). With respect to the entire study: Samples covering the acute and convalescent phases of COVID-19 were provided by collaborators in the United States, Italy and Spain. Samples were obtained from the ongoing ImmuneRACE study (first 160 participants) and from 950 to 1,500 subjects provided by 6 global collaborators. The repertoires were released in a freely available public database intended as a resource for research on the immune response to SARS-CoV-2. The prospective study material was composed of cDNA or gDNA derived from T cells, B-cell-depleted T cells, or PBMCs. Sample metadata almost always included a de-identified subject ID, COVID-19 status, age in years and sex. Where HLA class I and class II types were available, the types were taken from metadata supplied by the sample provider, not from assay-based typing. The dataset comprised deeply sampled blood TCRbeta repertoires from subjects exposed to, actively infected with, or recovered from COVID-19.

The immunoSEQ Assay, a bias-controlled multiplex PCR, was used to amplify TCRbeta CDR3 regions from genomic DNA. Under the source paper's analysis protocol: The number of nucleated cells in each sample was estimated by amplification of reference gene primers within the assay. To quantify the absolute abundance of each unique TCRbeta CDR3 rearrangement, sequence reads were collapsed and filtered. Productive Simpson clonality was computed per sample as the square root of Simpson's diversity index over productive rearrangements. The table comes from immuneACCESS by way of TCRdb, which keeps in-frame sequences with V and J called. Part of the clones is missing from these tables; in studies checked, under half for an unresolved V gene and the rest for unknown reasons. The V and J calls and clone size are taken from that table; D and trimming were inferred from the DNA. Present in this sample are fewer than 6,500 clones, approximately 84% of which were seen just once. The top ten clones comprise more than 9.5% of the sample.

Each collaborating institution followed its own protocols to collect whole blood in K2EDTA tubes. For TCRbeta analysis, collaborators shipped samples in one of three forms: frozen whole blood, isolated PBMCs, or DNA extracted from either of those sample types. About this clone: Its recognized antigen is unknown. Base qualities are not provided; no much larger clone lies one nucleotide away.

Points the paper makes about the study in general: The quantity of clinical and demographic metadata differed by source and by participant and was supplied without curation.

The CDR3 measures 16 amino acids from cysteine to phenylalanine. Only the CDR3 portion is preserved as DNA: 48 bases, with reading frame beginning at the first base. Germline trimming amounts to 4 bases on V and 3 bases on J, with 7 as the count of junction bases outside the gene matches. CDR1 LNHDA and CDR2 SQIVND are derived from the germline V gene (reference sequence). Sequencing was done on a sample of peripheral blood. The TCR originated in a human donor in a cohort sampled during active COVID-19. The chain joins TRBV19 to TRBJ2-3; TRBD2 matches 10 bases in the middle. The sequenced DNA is TGTGCCAGTAGTAGGGGAGCGGGAGGGCCGACAGATACGCAGTATTTT. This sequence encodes CASSRGAGGPTDTQYF.